This T cell receptor beta chain was recorded in a study of cytomegalovirus exposure and HLA in healthy donors. Sequencing used immunoSEQ multiplex PCR; TCRdb keeps in-frame clones, though not all of them. The sample has 150,000 to 200,000 clones; over 80% are singletons. Findings of the study overall: Usually a TCR sequence was rare, but some public TCRs were found in many donors. In vitro data verified three CMV-associated chains as specific for CMV antigens.

Concerning this clone: Antigen specificity is unknown.

The specimen was PBMCs. The TCR sequence derives from a man aged 25-40 years in good health and CMV-seropositive.

For the CDR3, the DNA is TGTGCCAGCAGCTTAGGTGGTCTATGGAACTATGGCTACACCTTC. Encoded protein: CASSLGGLWNYGYTF. The gene calls are TRBV7-9 and TRBJ1-2, with D unresolved. CDR3 length equals 15 residues. Germline CDR1 reads SEHNR; CDR2 reads FQNEAQ (reference sequence). V lost 1 base and J 2 bases, leaving 11 bases between the germline ends.